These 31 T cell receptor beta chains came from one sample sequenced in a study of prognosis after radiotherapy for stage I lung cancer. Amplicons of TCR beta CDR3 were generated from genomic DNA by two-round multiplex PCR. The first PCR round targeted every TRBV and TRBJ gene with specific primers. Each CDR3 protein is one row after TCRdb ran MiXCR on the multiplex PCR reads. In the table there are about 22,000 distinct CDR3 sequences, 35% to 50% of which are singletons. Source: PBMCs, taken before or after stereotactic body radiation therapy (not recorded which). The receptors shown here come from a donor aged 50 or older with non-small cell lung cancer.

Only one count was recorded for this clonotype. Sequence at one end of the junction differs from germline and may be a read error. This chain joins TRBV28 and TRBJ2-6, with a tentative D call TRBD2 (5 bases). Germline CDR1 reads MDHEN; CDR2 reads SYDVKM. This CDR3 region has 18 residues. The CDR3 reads CASSLSLFTDSGSNVLTF. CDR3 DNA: TGTGCCAGCAGTTTATCCCTTTTCACGGACTCTGGGTCCAACGTCCTGACTTTC.

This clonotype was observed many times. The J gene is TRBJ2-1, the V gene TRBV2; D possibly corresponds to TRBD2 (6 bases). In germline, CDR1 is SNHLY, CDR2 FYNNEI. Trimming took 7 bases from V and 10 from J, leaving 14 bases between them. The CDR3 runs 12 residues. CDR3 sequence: CASMGELAEQFF. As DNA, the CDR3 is TGTGCCAGCATGGGGGAGCTAGCGGAGCAGTTCTTC.

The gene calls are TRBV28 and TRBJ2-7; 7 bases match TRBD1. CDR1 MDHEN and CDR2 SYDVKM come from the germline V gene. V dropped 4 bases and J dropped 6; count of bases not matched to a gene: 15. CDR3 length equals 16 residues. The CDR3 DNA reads TGTGCCAGCAGTTCTTACGGCCGGGACAGTGTGCTCGAGCAGTACTTC. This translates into CASSSYGRDSVLEQYF. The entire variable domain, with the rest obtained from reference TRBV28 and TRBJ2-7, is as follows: DVKVTQSSRYLVKRTGEKVFLECVQDMDHENMFWYRQDPGLGLRLIYFSYDVKMKEKGDIPEGYSVSREKKERFSLILESASTNQTSMYLCASSSYGRDSVLEQYFGPGTRLTVT.

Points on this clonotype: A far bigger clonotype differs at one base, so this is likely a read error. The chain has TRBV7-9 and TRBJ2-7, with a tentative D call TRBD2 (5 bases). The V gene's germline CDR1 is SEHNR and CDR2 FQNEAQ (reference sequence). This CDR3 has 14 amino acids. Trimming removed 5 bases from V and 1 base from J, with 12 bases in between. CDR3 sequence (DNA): TGTGCCAGCAGCCCAACTAGTGGATCCTACGAGCAGTACTTC. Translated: CASSPTSGSYEQYF.

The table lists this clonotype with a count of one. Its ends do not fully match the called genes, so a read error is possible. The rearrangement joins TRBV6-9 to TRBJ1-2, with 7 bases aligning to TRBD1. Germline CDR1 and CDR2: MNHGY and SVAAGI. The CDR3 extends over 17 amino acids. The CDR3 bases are TGTGCCAGCAGTTACTCACTGCAGGGTGGACAGGACTATTGCTACACCTTC. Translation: CASSYSLQGGQDYCYTF.

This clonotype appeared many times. CDR3: CASSLEPRTGGSNQPQHF. CDR3 DNA: TGCGCCAGCAGCTTGGAACCCCGAACGGGAGGGAGCAATCAGCCCCAGCATTTT. The V gene is TRBV5-1, the J gene TRBJ1-5; D uncertain. CDR1 and CDR2 (germline): SGHRS, YFSETQ. Trimming pared 0 bases from V and 1 base from J, leaving 17 bases between. This CDR3 spans 18 amino acids.

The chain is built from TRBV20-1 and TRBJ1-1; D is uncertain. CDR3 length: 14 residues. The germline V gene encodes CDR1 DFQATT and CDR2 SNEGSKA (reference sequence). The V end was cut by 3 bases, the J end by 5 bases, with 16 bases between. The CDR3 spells CSASPQAFETEAFF. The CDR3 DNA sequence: TGCAGTGCTAGCCCCCAGGCCTTTGAGACTGAAGCTTTCTTT.

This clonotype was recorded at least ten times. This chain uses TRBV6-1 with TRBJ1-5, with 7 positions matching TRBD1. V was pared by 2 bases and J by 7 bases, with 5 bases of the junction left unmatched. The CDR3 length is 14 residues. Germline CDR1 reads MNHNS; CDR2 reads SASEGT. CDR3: CASSEHRGYQPQHF. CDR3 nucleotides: TGTGCCAGCAGTGAACACAGGGGCTACCAGCCCCAGCATTTT.

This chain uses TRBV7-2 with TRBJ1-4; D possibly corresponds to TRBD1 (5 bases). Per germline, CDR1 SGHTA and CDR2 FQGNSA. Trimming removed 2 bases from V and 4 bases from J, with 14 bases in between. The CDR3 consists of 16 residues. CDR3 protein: CASSLPGTERNEKLFF. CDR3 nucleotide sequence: TGTGCCAGCAGCTTACCGGGGACGGAGCGTAATGAAAAACTGTTTTTT.

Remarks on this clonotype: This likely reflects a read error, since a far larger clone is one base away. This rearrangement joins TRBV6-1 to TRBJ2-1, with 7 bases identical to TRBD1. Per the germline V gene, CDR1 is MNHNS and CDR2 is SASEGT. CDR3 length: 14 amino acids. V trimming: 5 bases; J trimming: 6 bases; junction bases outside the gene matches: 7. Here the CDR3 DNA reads TGTGCCAGCAGTCCTGGGACAGCGAGCAATGAGCAGTTCTTC. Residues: CASSPGTASNEQFF.

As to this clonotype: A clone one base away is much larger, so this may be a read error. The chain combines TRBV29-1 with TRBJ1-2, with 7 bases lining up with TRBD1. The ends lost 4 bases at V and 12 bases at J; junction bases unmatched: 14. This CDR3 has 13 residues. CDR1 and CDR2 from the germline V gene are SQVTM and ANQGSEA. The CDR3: CSVGGTGTASDTF. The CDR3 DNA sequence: TGCAGCGTTGGGGGGACCGGGACAGCGTCTGACACCTTC.

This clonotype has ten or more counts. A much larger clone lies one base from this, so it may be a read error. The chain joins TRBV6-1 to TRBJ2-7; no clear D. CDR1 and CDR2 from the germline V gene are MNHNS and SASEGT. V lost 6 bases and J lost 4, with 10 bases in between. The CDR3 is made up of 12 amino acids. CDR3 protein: CASSSLSYEQYF. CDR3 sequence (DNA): TGTGCCAGCAGCTCACTCTCGTACGAGCAGTACTTC.

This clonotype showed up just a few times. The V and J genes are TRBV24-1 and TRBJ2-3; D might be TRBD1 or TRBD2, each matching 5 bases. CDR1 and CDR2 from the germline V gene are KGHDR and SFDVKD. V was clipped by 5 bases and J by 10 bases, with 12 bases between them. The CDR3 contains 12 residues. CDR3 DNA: TGTGCCACCAGTGTGGGGGATTTGGCGCAGTATTTT. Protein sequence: CATSVGDLAQYF.

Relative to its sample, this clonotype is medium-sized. In DNA, the CDR3 is TGTGCCAGCAGCTTAGAGGGCGAGGCGGACACCGGGGAGCTGTTTTTT. Translation gives CASSLEGEADTGELFF. The chain links TRBV11-3 to TRBJ2-2; D not certain. Germline assignment: CDR1 SGHNT and CDR2 YENEEA. The CDR3 runs 16 residues. V was cut by 0 bases and J by 3 bases, with 11 bases left in between.

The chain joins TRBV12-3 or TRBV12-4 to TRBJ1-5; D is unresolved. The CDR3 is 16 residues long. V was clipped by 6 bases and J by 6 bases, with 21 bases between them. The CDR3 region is CASSSRGFGSIQPQHF. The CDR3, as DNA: TGTGCCAGCAGCAGTCGAGGGTTTGGGTCGATTCAGCCCCAGCATTTT.

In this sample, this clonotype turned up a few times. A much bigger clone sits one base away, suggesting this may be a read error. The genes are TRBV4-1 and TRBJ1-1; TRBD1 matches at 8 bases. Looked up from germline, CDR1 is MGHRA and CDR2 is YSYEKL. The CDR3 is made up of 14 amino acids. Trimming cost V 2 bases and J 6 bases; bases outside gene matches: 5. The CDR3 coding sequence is TGCGCCAGCAGCCAATCAGGGGGCGTCGCTGAAGCTTTCTTT. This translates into CASSQSGGVAEAFF.

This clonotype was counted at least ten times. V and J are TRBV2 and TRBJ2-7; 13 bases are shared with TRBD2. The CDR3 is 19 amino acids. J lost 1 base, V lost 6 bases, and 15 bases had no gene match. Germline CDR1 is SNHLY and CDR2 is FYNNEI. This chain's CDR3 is CASSGARLAGGPGSYEQYF. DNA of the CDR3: TGTGCCAGCAGCGGCGCCCGACTAGCGGGAGGCCCAGGGTCCTACGAGCAGTACTTC.

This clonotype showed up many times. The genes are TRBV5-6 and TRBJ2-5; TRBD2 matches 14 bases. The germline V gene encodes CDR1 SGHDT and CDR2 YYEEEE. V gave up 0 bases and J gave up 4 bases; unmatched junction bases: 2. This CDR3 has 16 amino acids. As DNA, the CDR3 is TGTGCCAGCAGCTTGGCGGGACTAGCGGGAGCAGAGACCCAGTACTTC. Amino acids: CASSLAGLAGAETQYF. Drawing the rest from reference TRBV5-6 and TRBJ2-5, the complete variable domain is DAGVTQSPTHLIKTRGQQVTLRCSPKSGHDTVSWYQQALGQGPQFIFQYYEEEERQRGNFPDRFSGHQFPNYSSELNVNALLLGDSALYLCASSLAGLAGAETQYFGPGTRLLVL.

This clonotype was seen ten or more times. CDR3 in amino acids: CASSLQENTEAFF. CDR3 coding DNA: TGTGCCAGCAGCTTACAGGAGAACACTGAAGCTTTCTTT. The rearrangement joins TRBV11-3 to TRBJ1-1; D unresolved. CDR3 size: 13 residues. Trimming took 2 bases from V and 1 from J, leaving 5 bases between them. The germline V gene encodes CDR1 SGHNT and CDR2 YENEEA.

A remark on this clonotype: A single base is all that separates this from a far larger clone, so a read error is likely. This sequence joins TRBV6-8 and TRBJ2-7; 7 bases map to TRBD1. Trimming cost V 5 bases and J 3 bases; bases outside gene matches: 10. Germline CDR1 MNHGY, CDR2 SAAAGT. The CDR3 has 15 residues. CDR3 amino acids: CASSKLTGCVYEQYF. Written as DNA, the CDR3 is TGTGCCAGCAGTAAACTGACAGGGTGCGTCTACGAGCAGTACTTC.

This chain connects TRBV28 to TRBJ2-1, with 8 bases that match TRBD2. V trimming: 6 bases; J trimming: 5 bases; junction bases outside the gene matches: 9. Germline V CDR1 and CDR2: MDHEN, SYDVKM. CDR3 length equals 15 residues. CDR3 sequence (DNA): TGTGCCAGCAGCTTCCAGCGGGAGAGGAACAATGAGCAGTTCTTC. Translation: CASSFQRERNNEQFF.

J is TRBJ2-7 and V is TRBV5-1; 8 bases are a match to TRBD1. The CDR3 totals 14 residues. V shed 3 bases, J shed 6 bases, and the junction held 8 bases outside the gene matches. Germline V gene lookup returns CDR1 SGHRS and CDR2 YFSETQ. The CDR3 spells CASSSQTGVSEQYF. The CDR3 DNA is TGCGCCAGCAGCTCCCAGACAGGGGTAAGCGAGCAGTACTTC.

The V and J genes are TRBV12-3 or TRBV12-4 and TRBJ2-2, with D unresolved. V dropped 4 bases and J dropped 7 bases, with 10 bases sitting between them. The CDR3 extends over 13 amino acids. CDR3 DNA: TGTGCCAGCAGTTCTCAACAGCTCGGGGAGCTGTTTTTT. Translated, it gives CASSSQQLGELFF.

The CDR3 nucleotides are TGTGCCAGCAGTGCAGGCTCCACCGGGGAGCTGTTTTTT. Its protein is CASSAGSTGELFF. The V and J genes are TRBV6-4 and TRBJ2-2; D is unresolved. In germline, CDR1 is MRHNA, CDR2 SNTAGT. With 4 bases removed from V and 4 bases from J, the gap between germline ends came to 7 bases. This CDR3 is built from 13 residues.

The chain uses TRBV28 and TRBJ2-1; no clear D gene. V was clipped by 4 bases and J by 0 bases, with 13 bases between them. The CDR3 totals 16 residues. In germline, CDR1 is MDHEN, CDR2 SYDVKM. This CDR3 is CASSSGSSDSYNEQFF. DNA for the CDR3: TGTGCCAGCAGTTCTGGATCTTCGGACTCCTACAATGAGCAGTTCTTC.

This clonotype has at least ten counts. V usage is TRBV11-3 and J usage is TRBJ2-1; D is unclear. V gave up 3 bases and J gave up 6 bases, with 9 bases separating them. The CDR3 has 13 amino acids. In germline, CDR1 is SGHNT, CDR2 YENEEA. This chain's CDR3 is CASSFAVINEQFF. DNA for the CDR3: TGTGCCAGCAGCTTCGCAGTTATCAATGAGCAGTTCTTC.

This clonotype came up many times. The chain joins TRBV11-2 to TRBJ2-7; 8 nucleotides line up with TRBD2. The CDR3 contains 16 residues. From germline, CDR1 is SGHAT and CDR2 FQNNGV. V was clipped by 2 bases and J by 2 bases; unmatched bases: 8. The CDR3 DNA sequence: TGTGCCAGCAGCTTAAGCTTAGCGGGAATCGCCTACGAGCAGTACTTC. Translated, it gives CASSLSLAGIAYEQYF.

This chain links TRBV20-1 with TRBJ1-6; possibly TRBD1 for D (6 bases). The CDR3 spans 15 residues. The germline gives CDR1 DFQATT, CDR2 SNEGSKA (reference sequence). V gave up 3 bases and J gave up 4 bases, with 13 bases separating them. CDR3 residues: CSARAPGDYNSPLHF. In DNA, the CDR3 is TGCAGTGCTAGGGCTCCAGGGGATTATAATTCACCCCTCCACTTT.

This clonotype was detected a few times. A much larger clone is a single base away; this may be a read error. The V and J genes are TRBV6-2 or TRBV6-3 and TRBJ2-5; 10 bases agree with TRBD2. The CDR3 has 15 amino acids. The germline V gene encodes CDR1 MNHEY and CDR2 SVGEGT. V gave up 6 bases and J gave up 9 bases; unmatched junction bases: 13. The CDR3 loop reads CASRPSGRIWEAQYF. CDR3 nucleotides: TGTGCCAGCAGGCCTAGCGGGAGAATTTGGGAGGCCCAGTACTTC.

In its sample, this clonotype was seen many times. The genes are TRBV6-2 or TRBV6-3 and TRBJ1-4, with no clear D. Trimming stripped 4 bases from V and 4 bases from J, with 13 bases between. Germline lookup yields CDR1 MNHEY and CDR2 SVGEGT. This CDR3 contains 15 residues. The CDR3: CASSSPGAGNEKLFF. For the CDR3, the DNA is TGTGCCAGCAGTTCCCCAGGAGCGGGTAATGAAAAACTGTTTTTT.

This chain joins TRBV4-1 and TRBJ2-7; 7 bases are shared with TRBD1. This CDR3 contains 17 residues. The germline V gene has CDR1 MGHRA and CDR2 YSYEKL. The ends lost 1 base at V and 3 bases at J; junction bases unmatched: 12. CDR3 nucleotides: TGCGCCAGCAGCCAAGGGACCTATTGGGACAGTGACTACGAGCAGTACTTC. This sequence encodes CASSQGTYWDSDYEQYF.